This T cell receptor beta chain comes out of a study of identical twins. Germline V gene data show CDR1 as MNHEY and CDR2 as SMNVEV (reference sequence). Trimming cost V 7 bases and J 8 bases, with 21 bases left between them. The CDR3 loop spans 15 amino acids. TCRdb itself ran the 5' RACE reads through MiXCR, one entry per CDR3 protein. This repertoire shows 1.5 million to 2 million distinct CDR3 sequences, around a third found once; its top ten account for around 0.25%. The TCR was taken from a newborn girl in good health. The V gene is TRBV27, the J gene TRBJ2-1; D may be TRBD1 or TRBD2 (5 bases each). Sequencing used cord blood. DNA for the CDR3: TGTGCCAGCACCCCTCGACGGGTGACAGCGGATGAGCAGTTCTTC. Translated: CASTPRRVTADEQFF.